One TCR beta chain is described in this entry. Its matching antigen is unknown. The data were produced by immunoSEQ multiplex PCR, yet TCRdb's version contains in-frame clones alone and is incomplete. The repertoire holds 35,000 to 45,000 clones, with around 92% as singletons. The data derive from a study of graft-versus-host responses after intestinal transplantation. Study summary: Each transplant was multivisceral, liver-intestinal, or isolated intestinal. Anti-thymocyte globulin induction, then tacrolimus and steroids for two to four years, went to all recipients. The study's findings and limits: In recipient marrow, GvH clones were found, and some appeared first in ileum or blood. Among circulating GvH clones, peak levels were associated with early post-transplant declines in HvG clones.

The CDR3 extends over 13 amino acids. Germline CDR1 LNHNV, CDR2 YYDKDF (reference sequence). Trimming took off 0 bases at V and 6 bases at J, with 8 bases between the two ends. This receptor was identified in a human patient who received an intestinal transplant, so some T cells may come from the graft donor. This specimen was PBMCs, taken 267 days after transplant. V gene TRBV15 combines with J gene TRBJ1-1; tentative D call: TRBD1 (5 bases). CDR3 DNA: TGTGCCACCAGCAGAGACGCAGGGCCTGAAGCTTTCTTT. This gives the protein CATSRDAGPEAFF. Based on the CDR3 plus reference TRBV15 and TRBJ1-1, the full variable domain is DAMVIQNPRYQVTQFGKPVTLSCSQTLNHNVMYWYQQKSSQAPKLLFHYYDKDFNNEADTPDNFQSRRPNTSFCFLDIRSPGLGDTAMYLCATSRDAGPEAFFGQGTRLTVV.